This T cell receptor (beta chain) was sequenced for a study of CD8 T cells in ankylosing spondylitis. Study findings and constraints: It appeared that ankylosing spondylitis blood was characterized by a TCR beta motif of eight highly homologous variants. CD8+ disease-linked clones were present at relatively low frequencies in blood. In ankylosing spondylitis patients, matched synovial fluid reportedly showed significant enrichment of disease-linked clones.

CDR1 is SGHRS, CDR2 YFSETQ, per germline. The CDR3 is 15 residues long. V was trimmed by 4 bases and J by 0 bases, leaving 14 bases between them. Worth noting for this clonotype: Its antigen remains unidentified.

As the method for making TCR beta libraries, quantitative 5'-RACE with molecular barcodes was used. Via MiXCR, TCRdb re-called the 5' RACE reads, giving one row per CDR3 protein. Of 150,000 to 200,000 distinct CDR3 sequences detected, about a third appear once; the ten largest clones hold 4.5% to 6%. Sample: synovial fluid, either unsorted or a sorted T cell fraction (not recorded which). The receptor was derived from a male donor with ankylosing spondylitis. The rearrangement uses TRBV5-1 and TRBJ2-7, with no clear D. The CDR3, as DNA: TGCGCCAGCAGCCCAGTAAACAGAGCCTCCTACGAGCAGTACTTC. Translation: CASSPVNRASYEQYF.